The source of this T cell receptor (beta chain) is a study of cytomegalovirus exposure and HLA in healthy donors. Donors counted as nominally healthy when sampled, yet unrecorded immune exposures were likely. About this clone itself: Its specificity is unknown.

With 60 Vbeta and 13 Jbeta primers, the PCR was carried out. Repertoires were generated with immunoSEQ multiplex PCR, while TCRdb's copy carries only in-frame clones and drops some. The table lists over 150,000 clones, 77% of them singletons. There are 11 residues in the CDR3. V was cut by 5 bases and J by 7 bases, with 8 bases left in between. Looked up from germline, CDR1 is MNHEY and CDR2 is SMNVEV (reference sequence). Points from the study as a whole: An apparent linkage of common viral pathogens to several of the most significant clusters emerged in a later analysis. In vitro data verified a few CMV-associated chains as specific for CMV antigens. The classifier reportedly diagnosed cytomegalovirus status with high specificity and sensitivity.

The clonotype originates from a woman in her thirties in good health and CMV-seropositive. The sequenced sample was PBMCs. The rearrangement uses TRBV27 and TRBJ1-1; D is unresolved. CDR3 amino acids: CASSRYGEAFF. In DNA, the CDR3 is TGTGCCAGCAGTCGGTATGGTGAAGCTTTCTTT.